This T cell receptor (beta chain) was identified in a study of shared clonotypes between healthy human individuals. Study-level information: Every donor yielded three CD4 naive, three CD4 memory, two CD8 naive and one CD8 memory plate.

Clones were sequenced by immunoSEQ multiplex PCR, and TCRdb holds only the in-frame ones, with some missing. The sample contains about 700,000 clones, 92% of which appear only once. A remark on this clone: Its antigen is still unknown.

Positive CCR7 selection of CD45RO-negative cells yielded the naive CD8 cells, and terminally differentiated effector memory CD45RA+ cells were excluded. Study-wide results and caveats: It was the few donors that limited the genetic and exposure-history diversity represented. The researchers took only blood, and tissue repertoires probably look different.

The CDR3 covers 14 residues. Trimming cost V 6 bases and J 6 bases; bases outside gene matches: 6. From germline, CDR1 is MNHNY and CDR2 SVGAGI (reference sequence). V and J are TRBV6-6 and TRBJ2-1; 9 bases line up with TRBD2. The sequenced sample was naive CD8+ T cells sorted from blood. The clonotype was recovered from a man aged 25 to 40 in good health. The CDR3 here is CASSLAGLANEQFF. The CDR3 DNA reads as TGTGCCAGCAGCTTGGCGGGACTAGCCAATGAGCAGTTCTTC.